What follows are 13 T cell receptor beta chains derived from one specimen sequenced in a study of human T cells and chemical hapten exposure. TCRdb redid the calling of the RACE reads with MiXCR, one entry per CDR3 protein. The table lists fewer than 200,000 distinct CDR3 sequences, about a fifth of them singletons. Time point noted: patch test 1, 2 weeks after DPC sensitization. Treatment: therapeutic diphenylcyclopropenone sensitization with weekly scalp DPC. Sequencing used whole blood, obtained in connection with sensitization to the hapten diphenylcyclopropenone (DPC). Receptors were obtained from a woman aged 50 to 60 with alopecia areata. Some clones in this sample may be carry-over from other donors' samples.

The chain couples TRBV29-1 to TRBJ2-1; 11 positions match TRBD2. The germline V gene has CDR1 SQVTM and CDR2 ANQGSEA. This CDR3 region has 18 residues. Trimming cost V 1 base and J 4 bases; bases outside gene matches: 12. The CDR3 DNA follows: TGCAGCGTTGAAGCTATGACCGGACTAGCGGGCCTATACAATGAGCAGTTCTTC. This encodes CSVEAMTGLAGLYNEQFF.

The chain couples TRBV18 to TRBJ1-1, with a possible D match to TRBD1 (5 bases). The CDR3 covers 15 residues. With 4 bases removed from V and 1 base from J, the gap between germline ends came to 13 bases. Germline CDR1 and CDR2: KGHSH and LQKENI. CDR3 bases: TGTGCCAGCTCACTAAAGTCAGACAGGAACACTGAAGCTTTCTTT. As protein: CASSLKSDRNTEAFF.

This clonotype occurred a few times. V usage is TRBV6-5 and J usage is TRBJ2-5; D ambiguous. Trimming pared 2 bases from V and 3 bases from J, leaving 4 bases between. The V gene's germline CDR1 is MNHEY and CDR2 SVGAGI. There are 12 residues in the CDR3. CDR3 coding DNA: TGTGCCAGCAGTTACGGGGAAGAGACCCAGTACTTC. Translated: CASSYGEETQYF.

A few counts support this clonotype. The V call is TRBV7-9, the J call TRBJ2-3; 10 nucleotides align to TRBD2. Germline V gene lookup returns CDR1 SEHNR and CDR2 FQNEAQ (reference sequence). CDR3 length equals 16 residues. The V gene end was trimmed by 3 bases and the J gene end by 3 bases; junction bases not matched to a gene: 6. In DNA form, the CDR3 reads TGTGCCAGCAGCTTGAGCGGGAGGGCCAGAACAGATACGCAGTATTTT. Protein: CASSLSGRARTDTQYF.

The sample holds many counts of this clonotype. The chain employs TRBV9 and TRBJ2-7; no definite D call. Germline V gene sequence: CDR1 SGDLS, CDR2 YYNGEE. V was pared by 0 bases and J by 0 bases, with 7 bases between. There are 14 residues in the CDR3. The DNA for the CDR3 is TGTGCCAGCAGCGTAGGGCCAAGCTCCTACGAGCAGTACTTC. It yields the protein CASSVGPSSYEQYF.

This clonotype has a count of ten or more. This chain joins TRBV10-3 and TRBJ2-2, with TRBD2 as a possible D gene (6 bases). Germline loops: CDR1 ENHRY, CDR2 SYGVKD. This CDR3 spans 16 amino acids. Trimming took off 0 bases at V and 3 bases at J, with 11 bases between the two ends. CDR3 sequence: CAISESTGAYTGELFF. The CDR3 DNA follows: TGTGCCATCAGTGAGTCGACGGGAGCATACACCGGGGAGCTGTTTTTT.

This chain joins TRBV12-3 or TRBV12-4 and TRBJ2-5; D is undetermined. The CDR3 totals 12 residues. Trimming took off 3 bases at V and 7 bases at J, with 9 bases between the two ends. CDR3 sequence (DNA): TGTGCCAGCAGTTTTGTCGTGGGGACCCAGTACTTC. Encoded protein: CASSFVVGTQYF.

This clonotype was seen only a few times. The chain has TRBV5-1 and TRBJ2-7; D is unclear. Germline values: CDR1 SGHRS, CDR2 YFSETQ. The length of the CDR3 is 13 residues. V gave up 1 base and J gave up 6 bases, with 11 bases separating them. The CDR3 loop is CASSLPRPGEQYF. CDR3 bases: TGCGCCAGCAGCTTGCCCCGACCGGGCGAGCAGTACTTC. Combining the CDR3 with reference TRBV5-1 and TRBJ2-7 gives the whole variable domain KAGVTQTPRYLIKTRGQQVTLSCSPISGHRSVSWYQQTPGQGLQFLFEYFSETQRNKGNFPGRFSGRQFSNSRSEMNVSTLELGDSALYLCASSLPRPGEQYFGPGTRLTVT.

This clonotype was found a few times. This chain links TRBV7-2 with TRBJ1-2; D call uncertain. V lost 4 bases and J 5 bases, leaving 11 bases between the germline ends. The germline V gene encodes CDR1 SGHTA and CDR2 FQGNSA. This CDR3 is built from 13 residues. CDR3 sequence (DNA): TGTGCCAGCAGCTCTGCGGAGGCGTATGGCTACACCTTC. Encoded protein: CASSSAEAYGYTF.

This clonotype has just a few counts. The J gene is TRBJ2-7, the V gene TRBV7-2; weak D call: TRBD2 (6 bases). The germline V gene encodes CDR1 SGHTA and CDR2 FQGNSA. This CDR3 spans 14 amino acids. Trimming removed 1 base from V and 5 bases from J, with 12 bases in between. CDR3: CASSLVRGSDEQYF. The CDR3, as DNA: TGTGCCAGCAGCTTAGTGCGGGGTAGCGACGAGCAGTACTTC. The full variable domain, completed using reference TRBV7-2 and TRBJ2-7, is GAGVSQSPSNKVTEKGKDVELRCDPISGHTALYWYRQSLGQGLEFLIYFQGNSAPDKSGLPSDRFSAERTGGSVSTLTIQRTQQEDSAVYLCASSLVRGSDEQYFGPGTRLTVT.

On this clonotype: One junction end disagrees with the germline gene, perhaps due to a read error. The chain links TRBV7-8 to TRBJ1-4; D gene ambiguous. CDR1 is SGHVS and CDR2 is FQNEAQ in the germline V gene. The CDR3 has 15 residues. CDR3 amino acids: CAGSLRSGENEKLFF. The CDR3 bases are TGTGCCGGCAGCTTAAGATCCGGGGAAAATGAAAAACTGTTTTTT.

This clonotype was observed many times. The rearrangement joins TRBV7-9 to TRBJ1-1, with 7 nucleotides matching TRBD1. Germline V CDR1 and CDR2: SEHNR, FQNEAQ (reference sequence). Losses at the gene ends were 4 bases for V and 0 bases for J; bases not matched to a gene: 11. CDR3 length: 17 amino acids. DNA for the CDR3: TGTGCCAGCAGCTCCCCAAATAACAGGGGATTGAACACTGAAGCTTTCTTT. Translated, it gives CASSSPNNRGLNTEAFF.

This clonotype was detected a few times. V gene TRBV20-1 combines with J gene TRBJ2-1, with D hard to call. The V gene's germline CDR1 is DFQATT and CDR2 SNEGSKA (reference sequence). The CDR3 is 14 amino acids. V lost 3 bases and J lost 0, with 9 bases in between. CDR3 sequence reads: CSASGHRSYNEQFF. The DNA for the CDR3 is TGCAGTGCTAGTGGGCACCGCTCCTACAATGAGCAGTTCTTC.